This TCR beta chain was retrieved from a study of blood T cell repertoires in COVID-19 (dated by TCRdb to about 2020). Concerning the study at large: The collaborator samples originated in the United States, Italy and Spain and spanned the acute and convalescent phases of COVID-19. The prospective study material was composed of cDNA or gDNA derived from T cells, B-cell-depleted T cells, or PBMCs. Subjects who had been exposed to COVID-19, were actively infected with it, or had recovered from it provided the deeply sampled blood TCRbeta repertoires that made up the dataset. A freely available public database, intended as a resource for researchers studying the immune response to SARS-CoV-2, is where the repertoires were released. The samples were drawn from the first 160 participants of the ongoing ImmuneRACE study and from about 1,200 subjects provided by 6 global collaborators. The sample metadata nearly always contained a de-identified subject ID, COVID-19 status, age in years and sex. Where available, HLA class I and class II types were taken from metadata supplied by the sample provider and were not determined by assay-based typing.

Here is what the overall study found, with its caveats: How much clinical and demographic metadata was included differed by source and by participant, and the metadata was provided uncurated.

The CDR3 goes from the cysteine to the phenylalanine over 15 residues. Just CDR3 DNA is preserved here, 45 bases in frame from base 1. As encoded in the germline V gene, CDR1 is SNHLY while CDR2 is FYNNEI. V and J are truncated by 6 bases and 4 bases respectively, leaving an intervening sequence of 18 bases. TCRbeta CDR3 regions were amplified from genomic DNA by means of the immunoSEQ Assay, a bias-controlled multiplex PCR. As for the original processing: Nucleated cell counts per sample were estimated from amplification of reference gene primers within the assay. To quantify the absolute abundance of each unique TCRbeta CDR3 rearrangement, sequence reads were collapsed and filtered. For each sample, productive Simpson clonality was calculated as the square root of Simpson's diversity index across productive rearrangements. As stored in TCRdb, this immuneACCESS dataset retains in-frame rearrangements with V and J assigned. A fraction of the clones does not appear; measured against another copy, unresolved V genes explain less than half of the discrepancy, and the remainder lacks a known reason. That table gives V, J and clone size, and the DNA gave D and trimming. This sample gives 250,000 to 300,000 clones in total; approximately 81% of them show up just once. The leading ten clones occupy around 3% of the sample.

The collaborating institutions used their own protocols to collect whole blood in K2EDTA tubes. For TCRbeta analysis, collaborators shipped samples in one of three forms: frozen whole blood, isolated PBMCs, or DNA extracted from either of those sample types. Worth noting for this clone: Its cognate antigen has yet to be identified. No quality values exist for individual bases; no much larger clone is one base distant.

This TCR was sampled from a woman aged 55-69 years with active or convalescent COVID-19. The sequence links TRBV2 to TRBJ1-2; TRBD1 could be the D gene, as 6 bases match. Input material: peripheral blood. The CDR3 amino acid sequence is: CASSTQGSWAYGYTF. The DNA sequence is TGTGCCAGCAGCACCCAGGGGAGTTGGGCCTATGGCTACACCTTC.